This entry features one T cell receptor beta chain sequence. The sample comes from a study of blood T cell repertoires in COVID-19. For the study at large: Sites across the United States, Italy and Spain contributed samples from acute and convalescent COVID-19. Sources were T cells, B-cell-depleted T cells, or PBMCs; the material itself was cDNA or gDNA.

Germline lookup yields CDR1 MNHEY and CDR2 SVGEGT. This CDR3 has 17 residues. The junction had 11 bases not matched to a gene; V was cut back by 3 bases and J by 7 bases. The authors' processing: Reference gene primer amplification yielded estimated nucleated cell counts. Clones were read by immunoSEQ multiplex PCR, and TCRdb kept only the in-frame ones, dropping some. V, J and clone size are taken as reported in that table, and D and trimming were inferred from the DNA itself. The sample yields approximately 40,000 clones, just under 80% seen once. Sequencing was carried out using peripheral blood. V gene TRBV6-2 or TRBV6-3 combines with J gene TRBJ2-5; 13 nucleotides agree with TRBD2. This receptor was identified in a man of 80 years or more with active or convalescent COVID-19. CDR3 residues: CASSYLLAGGPSGTQYF. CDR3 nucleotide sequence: TGTGCCAGCAGTTATCTACTAGCGGGGGGGCCCTCAGGGACCCAGTACTTC.